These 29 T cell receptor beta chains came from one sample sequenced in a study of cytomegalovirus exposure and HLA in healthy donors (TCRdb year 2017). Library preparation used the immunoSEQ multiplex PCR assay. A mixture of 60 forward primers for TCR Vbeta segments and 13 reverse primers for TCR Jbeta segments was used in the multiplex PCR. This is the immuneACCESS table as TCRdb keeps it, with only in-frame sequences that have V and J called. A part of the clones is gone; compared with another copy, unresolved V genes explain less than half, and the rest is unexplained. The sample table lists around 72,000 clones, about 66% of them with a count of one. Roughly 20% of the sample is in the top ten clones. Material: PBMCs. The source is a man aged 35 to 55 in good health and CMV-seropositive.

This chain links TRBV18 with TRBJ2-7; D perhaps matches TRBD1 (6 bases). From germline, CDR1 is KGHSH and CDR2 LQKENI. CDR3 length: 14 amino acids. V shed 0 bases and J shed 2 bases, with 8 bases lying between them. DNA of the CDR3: TGTGCCAGCTCACCACCTCAGGGGACCTACGAGCAGTACTTC. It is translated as CASSPPQGTYEQYF.

The CDR3 spells CASSQEGGSTYF. CDR3 DNA sequence: TGCGCCAGCAGCCAAGAAGGGGGCTCAACGTACTTC. V and J are TRBV4-3 and TRBJ2-5; TRBD1 agrees at 7 bases. J lost 13 bases, V lost 0 bases, and 5 bases had no gene match. Germline lookup yields CDR1 LGHNA and CDR2 YSLEER. The CDR3 spans 12 residues.

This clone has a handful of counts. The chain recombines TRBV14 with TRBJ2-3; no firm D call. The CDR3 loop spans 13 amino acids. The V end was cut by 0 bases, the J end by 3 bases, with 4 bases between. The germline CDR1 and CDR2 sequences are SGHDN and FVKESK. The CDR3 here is CASSQDRTDTQYF. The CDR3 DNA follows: TGTGCCAGCAGCCAAGATCGGACAGATACGCAGTATTTT.

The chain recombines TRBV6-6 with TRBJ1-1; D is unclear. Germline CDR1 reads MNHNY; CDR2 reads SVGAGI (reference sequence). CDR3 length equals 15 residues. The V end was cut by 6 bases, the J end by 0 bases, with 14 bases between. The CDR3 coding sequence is TGTGCCAGCAGGTTCGGGAACGCCCTGAACACTGAAGCTTTCTTT. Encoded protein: CASRFGNALNTEAFF.

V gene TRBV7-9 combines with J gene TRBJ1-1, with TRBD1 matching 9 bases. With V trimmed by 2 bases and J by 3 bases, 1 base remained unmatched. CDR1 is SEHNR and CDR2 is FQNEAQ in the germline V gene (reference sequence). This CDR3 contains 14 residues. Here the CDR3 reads CASSLRQGDTEAFF. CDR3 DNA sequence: TGTGCCAGCAGCTTAAGACAGGGGGACACTGAAGCTTTCTTT.

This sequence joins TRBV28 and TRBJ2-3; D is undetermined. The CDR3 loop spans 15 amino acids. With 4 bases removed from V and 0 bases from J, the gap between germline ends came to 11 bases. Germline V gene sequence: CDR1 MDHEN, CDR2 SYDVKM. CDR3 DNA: TGTGCCAGCAGTTCCCCGATAACTAGCACAGATACGCAGTATTTT. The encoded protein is CASSSPITSTDTQYF.

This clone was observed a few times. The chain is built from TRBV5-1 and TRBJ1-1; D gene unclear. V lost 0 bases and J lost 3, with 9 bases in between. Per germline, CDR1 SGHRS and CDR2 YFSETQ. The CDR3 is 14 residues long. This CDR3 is CASSLAGEDTEAFF. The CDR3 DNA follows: TGCGCCAGCAGCTTGGCCGGGGAGGACACTGAAGCTTTCTTT.

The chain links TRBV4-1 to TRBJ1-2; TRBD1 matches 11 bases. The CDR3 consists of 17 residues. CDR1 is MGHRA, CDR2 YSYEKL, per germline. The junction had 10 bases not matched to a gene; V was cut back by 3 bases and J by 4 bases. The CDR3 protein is CASSHISAGTGGYGYTF. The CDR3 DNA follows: TGCGCCAGCAGCCATATTAGCGCCGGGACAGGGGGCTATGGCTACACCTTC.

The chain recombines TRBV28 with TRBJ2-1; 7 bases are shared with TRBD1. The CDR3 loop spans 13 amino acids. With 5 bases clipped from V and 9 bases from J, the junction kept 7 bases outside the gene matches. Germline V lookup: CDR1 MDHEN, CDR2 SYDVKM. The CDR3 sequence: CASSMDRPGEQFF. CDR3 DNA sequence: TGTGCCAGCAGTATGGACAGGCCGGGTGAGCAGTTCTTC.

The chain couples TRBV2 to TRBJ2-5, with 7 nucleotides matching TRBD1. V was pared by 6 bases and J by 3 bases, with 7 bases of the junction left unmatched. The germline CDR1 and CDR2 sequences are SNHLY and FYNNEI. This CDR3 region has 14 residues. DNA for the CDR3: TGTGCCAGCAGCCTGAGACAGGGAAAAGAGACCCAGTACTTC. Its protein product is CASSLRQGKETQYF.

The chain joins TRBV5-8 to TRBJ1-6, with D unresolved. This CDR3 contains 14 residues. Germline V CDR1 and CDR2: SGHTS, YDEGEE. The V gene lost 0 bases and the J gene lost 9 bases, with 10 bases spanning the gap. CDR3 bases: TGTGCCAGCAGCTTGGAGTTTGGGCTTTCACCCCTCCACTTT. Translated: CASSLEFGLSPLHF. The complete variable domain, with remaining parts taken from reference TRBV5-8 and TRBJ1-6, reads EAGVTQSPTHLIKTRGQQATLRCSPISGHTSVYWYQQALGLGLQFLLWYDEGEERNRGNFPPRFSGRQFPNYSSELNVNALELEDSALYLCASSLEFGLSPLHFGNGTRLTVT.

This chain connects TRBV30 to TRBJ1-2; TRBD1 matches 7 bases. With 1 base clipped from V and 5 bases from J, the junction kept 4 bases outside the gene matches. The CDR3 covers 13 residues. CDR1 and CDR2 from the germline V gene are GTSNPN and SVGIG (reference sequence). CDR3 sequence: CAWSGTGNYGYTF. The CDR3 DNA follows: TGTGCCTGGAGTGGGACAGGAAATTATGGCTACACCTTC.

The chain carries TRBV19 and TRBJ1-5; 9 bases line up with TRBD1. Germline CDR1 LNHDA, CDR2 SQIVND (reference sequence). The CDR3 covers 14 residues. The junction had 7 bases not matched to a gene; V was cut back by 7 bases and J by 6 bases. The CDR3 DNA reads TGTGCCAGTAATCAACAGGGGGCATCTCAGCCCCAGCATTTT. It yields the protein CASNQQGASQPQHF.

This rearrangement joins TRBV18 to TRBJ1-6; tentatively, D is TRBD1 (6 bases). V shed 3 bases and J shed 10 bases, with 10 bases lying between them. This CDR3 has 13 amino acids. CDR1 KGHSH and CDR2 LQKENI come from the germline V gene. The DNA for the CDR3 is TGTGCCAGCTCACCCAACAGGGACTCACCCCTCCACTTT. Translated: CASSPNRDSPLHF.

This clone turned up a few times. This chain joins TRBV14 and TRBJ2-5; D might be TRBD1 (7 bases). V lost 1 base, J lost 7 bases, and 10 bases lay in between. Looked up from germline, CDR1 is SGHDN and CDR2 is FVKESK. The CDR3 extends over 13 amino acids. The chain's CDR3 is CASSQVQGGTQYF. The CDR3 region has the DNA TGTGCCAGCAGCCAAGTCCAGGGGGGGACCCAGTACTTC.

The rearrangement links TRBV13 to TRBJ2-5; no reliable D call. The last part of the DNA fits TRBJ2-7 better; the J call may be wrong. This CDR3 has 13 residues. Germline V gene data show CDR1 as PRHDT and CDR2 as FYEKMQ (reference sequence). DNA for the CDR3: TGTGCCAGCAGCAGAGAGAGAGCTTACGAGCAGTACTTC. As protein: CASSRERAYEQYF.

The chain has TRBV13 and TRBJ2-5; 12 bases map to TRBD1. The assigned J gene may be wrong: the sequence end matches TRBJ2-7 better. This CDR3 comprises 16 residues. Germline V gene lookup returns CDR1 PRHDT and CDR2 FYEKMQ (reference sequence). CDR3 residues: CASSLTGQGASYEQYF. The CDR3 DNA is TGTGCCAGCAGCTTAACGGGACAGGGGGCATCCTACGAGCAGTACTTC.

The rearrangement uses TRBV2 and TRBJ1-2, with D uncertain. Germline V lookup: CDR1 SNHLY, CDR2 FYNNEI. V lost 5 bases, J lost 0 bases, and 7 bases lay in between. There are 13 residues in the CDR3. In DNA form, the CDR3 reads TGTGCCAGCAGTTTGACACCTAACTATGGCTACACCTTC. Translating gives CASSLTPNYGYTF.

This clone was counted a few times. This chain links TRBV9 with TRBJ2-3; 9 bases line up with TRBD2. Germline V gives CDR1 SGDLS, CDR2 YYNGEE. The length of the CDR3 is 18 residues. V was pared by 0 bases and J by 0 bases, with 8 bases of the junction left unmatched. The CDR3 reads CASSVEGSGGSSTDTQYF. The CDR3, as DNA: TGTGCCAGCAGCGTAGAAGGTAGCGGGGGCTCTAGCACAGATACGCAGTATTTT.

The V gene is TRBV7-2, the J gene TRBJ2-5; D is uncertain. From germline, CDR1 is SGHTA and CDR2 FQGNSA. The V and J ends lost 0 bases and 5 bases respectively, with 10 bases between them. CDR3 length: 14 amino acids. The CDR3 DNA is TGTGCCAGCAGCTTAGCGCCAAGCAGGGAGACCCAGTACTTC. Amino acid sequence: CASSLAPSRETQYF.

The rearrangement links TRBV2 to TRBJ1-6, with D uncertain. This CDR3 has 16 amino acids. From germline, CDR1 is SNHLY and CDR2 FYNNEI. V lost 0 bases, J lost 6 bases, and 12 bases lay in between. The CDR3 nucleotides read TGTGCCAGCAGTGAAGCTTTCGCAGTCTCTAATTCACCCCTCCACTTT. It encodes CASSEAFAVSNSPLHF. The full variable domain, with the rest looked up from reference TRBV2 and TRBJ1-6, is EPEVTQTPSHQVTQMGQEVILRCVPISNHLYFYWYRQILGQKVEFLVSFYNNEISEKSEIFDDQFSVERPDGSNFTLKIRSTKLEDSAMYFCASSEAFAVSNSPLHFGNGTRLTVT.

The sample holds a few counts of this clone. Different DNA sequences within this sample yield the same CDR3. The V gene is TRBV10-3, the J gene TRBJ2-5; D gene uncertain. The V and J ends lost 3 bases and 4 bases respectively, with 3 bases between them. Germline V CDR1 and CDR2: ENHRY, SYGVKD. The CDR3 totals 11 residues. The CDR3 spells CAISDGETQYF. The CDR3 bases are TGTGCCATCAGTGACGGAGAGACCCAGTACTTC.

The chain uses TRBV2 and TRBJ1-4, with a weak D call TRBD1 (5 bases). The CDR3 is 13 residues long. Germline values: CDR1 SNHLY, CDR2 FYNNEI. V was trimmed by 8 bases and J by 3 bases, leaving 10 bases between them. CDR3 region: CASDQGANEKLFF. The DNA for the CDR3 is TGTGCCAGCGACCAGGGCGCTAATGAAAAACTGTTTTTT.

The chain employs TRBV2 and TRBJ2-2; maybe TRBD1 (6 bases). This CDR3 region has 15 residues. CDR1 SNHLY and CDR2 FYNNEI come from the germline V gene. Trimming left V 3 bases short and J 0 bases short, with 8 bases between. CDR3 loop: CASSEWDTNTGELFF. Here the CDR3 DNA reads TGTGCCAGCAGTGAGTGGGACACGAACACCGGGGAGCTGTTTTTT.

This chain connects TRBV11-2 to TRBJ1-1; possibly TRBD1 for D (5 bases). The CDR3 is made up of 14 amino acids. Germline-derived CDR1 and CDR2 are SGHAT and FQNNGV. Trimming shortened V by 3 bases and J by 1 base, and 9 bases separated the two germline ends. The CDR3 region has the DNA TGTGCCAGCAGCTTTAATAGGGGGAACACTGAAGCTTTCTTT. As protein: CASSFNRGNTEAFF. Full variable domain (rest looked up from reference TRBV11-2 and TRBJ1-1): EAGVAQSPRYKIIEKRQSVAFWCNPISGHATLYWYQQILGQGPKLLIQFQNNGVVDDSQLPKDRFSAERLKGVDSTLKIQPAKLEDSAVYLCASSFNRGNTEAFFGQGTRLTVV.

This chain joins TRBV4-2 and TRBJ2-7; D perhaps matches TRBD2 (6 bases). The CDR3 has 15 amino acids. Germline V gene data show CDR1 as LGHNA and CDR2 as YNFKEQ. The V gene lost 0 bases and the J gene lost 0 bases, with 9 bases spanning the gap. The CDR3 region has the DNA TGTGCCAGCAGCCAAGATAGCGGTAGCTCCTACGAGCAGTACTTC. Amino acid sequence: CASSQDSGSSYEQYF.

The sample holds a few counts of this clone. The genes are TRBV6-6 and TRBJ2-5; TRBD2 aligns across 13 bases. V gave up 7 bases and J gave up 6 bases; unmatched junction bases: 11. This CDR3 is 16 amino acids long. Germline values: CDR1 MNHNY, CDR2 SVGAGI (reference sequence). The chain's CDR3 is CASTPPGLAGDKTQYF. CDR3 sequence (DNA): TGTGCCAGCACCCCGCCTGGACTAGCGGGGGACAAGACCCAGTACTTC.

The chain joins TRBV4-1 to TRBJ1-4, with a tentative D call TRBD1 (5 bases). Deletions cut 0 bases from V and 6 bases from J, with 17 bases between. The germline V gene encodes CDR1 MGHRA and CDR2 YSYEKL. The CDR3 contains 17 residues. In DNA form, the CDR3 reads TGCGCCAGCAGCCAAGATTCTCGGACACCGATTTATGAAAAACTGTTTTTT. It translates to CASSQDSRTPIYEKLFF.

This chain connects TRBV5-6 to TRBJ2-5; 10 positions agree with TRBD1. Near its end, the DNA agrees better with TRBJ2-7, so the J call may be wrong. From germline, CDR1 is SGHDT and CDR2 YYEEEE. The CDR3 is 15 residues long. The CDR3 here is CASSLNPGQGTEQYF. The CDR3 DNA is TGTGCCAGCAGCTTGAACCCGGGACAGGGGACCGAGCAGTACTTC.